Listed below are T cell receptor beta chains from one sample, sequenced in a study of cytomegalovirus exposure and HLA in healthy donors. Clones were sequenced by immunoSEQ multiplex PCR, and TCRdb holds only the in-frame ones, with some missing. The repertoire includes 230,000 or so clones, around 90% of them detected once, and 1.7% sits in the top ten. What was sequenced was PBMCs. Source of these receptors: a girl aged 2-10 years in good health and CMV-seronegative. The CDR3 runs from the conserved cysteine through the conserved F or W. D genes are given only for firm matches. Clone size, where shown, is once, few, many, or a class for clones that have expanded.

length: 15
size: few
J: TRBJ1-1
D: TRBD1
V: TRBV28
DNA: TGTGCCAGCAGTTCGAGGGGGCGCGGTAATACTGAAGCTTTCTTT
CDR3: CASSSRGRGNTEAFF

length: 14
size: NA
J: TRBJ2-2
D: TRBD2
V: TRBV6-1
DNA: TGTGCCACCGCAATAGCGGGGGGTACCGGGGAGCTGTTTTTT
CDR3: CATAIAGGTGELFF

length: 11
size: few
J: TRBJ2-1
D: NA
V: TRBV6-1
DNA: TGTGCCAGCAGTGAACTTCCGGAGCAGTTCTTC
CDR3: CASSELPEQFF

length: 13
size: NA
J: TRBJ2-7
D: TRBD2
V: TRBV2
DNA: TGTGCCAGCACTACTAGCGGGAGTGCCGAGCAGTACTTC
CDR3: CASTTSGSAEQYF

length: 20
size: NA
J: TRBJ1-5
D: TRBD1
V: TRBV4-1
DNA: TGCGCCAGCAGCCAAGAGAGCGGTTTTGGGTCCACAGGGGGACGTCAGCCCCAGCATTTT
CDR3: CASSQESGFGSTGGRQPQHF

length: 16
size: NA
J: TRBJ1-6
D: NA
V: TRBV13
DNA: TGTGCCAGCAGCCCTGCAGTGAAAGGGGATAATTCACCCCTCCACTTT
CDR3: CASSPAVKGDNSPLHF

length: 15
size: NA
J: TRBJ2-1
D: NA
V: TRBV5-1
DNA: TGCGCCAGCGGTCTTGGCGGGGTCTACTACAATGAGCAGTTCTTC
CDR3: CASGLGGVYYNEQFF

length: 15
size: NA
J: TRBJ1-6
D: NA
V: TRBV7-2
DNA: TGTGCCAGCAGCCCAGAGGGCGGGTCTTGGGGACCCCTCCACTTT
CDR3: CASSPEGGSWGPLHF

length: 13
size: NA
J: TRBJ2-1
D: TRBD2
V: TRBV4-2
DNA: TGTGCCAGCAGCCAAGATCTTCTAGCGGGCTATTTCTTC
CDR3: CASSQDLLAGYFF

length: 14
size: NA
J: TRBJ1-5
D: NA
V: TRBV6-6
DNA: TGTGCCACGTGGGGCAGGGGATTGAATCAGCCCCAGCATTTT
CDR3: CATWGRGLNQPQHF

length: 11
size: NA
J: TRBJ1-1
D: TRBD1
V: TRBV2
DNA: TGTGCCTCCCTCAGGGGGTATGAAGCTTTCTTT
CDR3: CASLRGYEAFF

length: 14
size: NA
J: TRBJ2-7
D: NA
V: TRBV6-1
DNA: TGTGCCAGCAGAGACAGGTCGAGCTCCTACGAGCAGTACTTC
CDR3: CASRDRSSSYEQYF

length: 15
size: NA
J: TRBJ2-2
D: TRBD2
V: TRBV19
DNA: TGTGCCAGTAGGGGGGGGAGGACGAACACCGGGGAGCTGTTTTTT
CDR3: CASRGGRTNTGELFF

length: 14
size: NA
J: TRBJ2-7
D: TRBD2
V: TRBV29-1
DNA: TGCAGCGTTGAAAGGACGGCGGGGGGGCGCGAGCAGTACTTC
CDR3: CSVERTAGGREQYF

length: 16
size: NA
J: TRBJ2-7
D: NA
V: TRBV19
DNA: TGTGCCACCGCCTCCCGCTCGGCGGGTGGGTCCTACGAGCAGTACTTC
CDR3: CATASRSAGGSYEQYF

length: 14
size: NA
J: TRBJ2-5
D: NA
V: TRBV18
DNA: TGTGCCAGCTCACCACTCTCTGCTACCGAGACCCAGTACTTC
CDR3: CASSPLSATETQYF

length: 16
size: once
J: TRBJ1-5
D: TRBD1
V: TRBV10-2
DNA: TGCGCCAGCAGTGAGCCGGGACAGGCGGGCAATCAGCCCCAGCATTTT
CDR3: CASSEPGQAGNQPQHF

length: 16
size: NA
J: TRBJ2-3
D: TRBD1
V: TRBV18
DNA: TGTGCCAGCTCACCATTGGCAGGGGGTGGCACAGATACGCAGTATTTT
CDR3: CASSPLAGGGTDTQYF

length: 14
size: NA
J: TRBJ2-5
D: NA
V: TRBV27
DNA: TGTGCCAGCAGAAGACAGACAAATCGGGAGACCCAGTACTTC
CDR3: CASRRQTNRETQYF

length: 16
size: NA
J: TRBJ2-1
D: NA
V: TRBV19
DNA: TGTGCCAGCCAATTAAGTCCCGGACACGGAGTGAATGAGCAGTTCTTC
CDR3: CASQLSPGHGVNEQFF

length: 12
size: NA
J: TRBJ1-2
D: TRBD1
V: TRBV19
DNA: TGTGCCAGTAGGGGGACAGGGCATGGCTACACCTTC
CDR3: CASRGTGHGYTF

length: 11
size: NA
J: TRBJ1-6
D: NA
V: TRBV2
DNA: TGTGCCAGCAGTGATCCATCACCCCTCCACTTT
CDR3: CASSDPSPLHF

length: 15
size: NA
J: TRBJ1-1
D: NA
V: TRBV13
DNA: TGTGCCAGCAGCCACCGATATAACAGGTACACTGAAGCTTTCTTT
CDR3: CASSHRYNRYTEAFF

length: 17
size: NA
J: TRBJ2-7
D: TRBD2
V: TRBV5-1
DNA: TGCGCCAGCAGCGGGGGGGGGCGGGGGGCTCACACCTACGAGCAGTACTTC
CDR3: CASSGGGRGAHTYEQYF

length: 14
size: NA
J: TRBJ1-2
D: NA
V: TRBV11-2
DNA: TGTGCCAGCAGTCAACCAGGGTTTCCCTATGGCTACACCTTC
CDR3: CASSQPGFPYGYTF

length: 16
size: NA
J: TRBJ1-1
D: NA
V: TRBV4-1
DNA: TGCGCCAGCAGCCAAGAGCAGCACAGCTTGAACACTGAAGCTTTCTTT
CDR3: CASSQEQHSLNTEAFF

length: 17
size: NA
J: TRBJ2-7
D: TRBD2
V: TRBV11-1
DNA: TGTGCCAGCAGCGTCACCACTAGCGGGGGGTTCTCCTACGAGCAGTACTTC
CDR3: CASSVTTSGGFSYEQYF

length: 19
size: once
J: TRBJ2-1
D: TRBD2
V: TRBV5-4
DNA: TGTGCCAGCAGCTATACGACTAGCGGGGGCCCCCCCTCCTACAATGAGCAGTTCTTC
CDR3: CASSYTTSGGPPSYNEQFF

length: 16
size: once
J: TRBJ1-6
D: NA
V: TRBV7-2
DNA: TGTGCCAGCAGCCCCAGGACAGCCCAATATAATTCACCCCTCCACTTT
CDR3: CASSPRTAQYNSPLHF

length: 14
size: NA
J: TRBJ1-2
D: NA
V: TRBV27
DNA: TGTGCCAGCAGTTTATCGGGCAGGGAAGGTGGCTACACCTTC
CDR3: CASSLSGREGGYTF

length: 21
size: NA
J: TRBJ1-5
D: TRBD1
V: TRBV6-4
DNA: TGTGCCAGCAGTGACTCCACTCGGCCCAAGGGACAGCTTATAGGCAATCAGCCCCAGCATTTT
CDR3: CASSDSTRPKGQLIGNQPQHF

length: 15
size: once
J: TRBJ1-5
D: NA
V: TRBV7-2
DNA: TGTGCCAGCAGCTTATCCGACAGAAGGAATCAGCCCCAGCATTTT
CDR3: CASSLSDRRNQPQHF

length: 14
size: NA
J: TRBJ1-1
D: NA
V: TRBV2
DNA: TGTGCCAGCAGTGACCGCCCGGGGGACACTGAAGCTTTCTTT
CDR3: CASSDRPGDTEAFF